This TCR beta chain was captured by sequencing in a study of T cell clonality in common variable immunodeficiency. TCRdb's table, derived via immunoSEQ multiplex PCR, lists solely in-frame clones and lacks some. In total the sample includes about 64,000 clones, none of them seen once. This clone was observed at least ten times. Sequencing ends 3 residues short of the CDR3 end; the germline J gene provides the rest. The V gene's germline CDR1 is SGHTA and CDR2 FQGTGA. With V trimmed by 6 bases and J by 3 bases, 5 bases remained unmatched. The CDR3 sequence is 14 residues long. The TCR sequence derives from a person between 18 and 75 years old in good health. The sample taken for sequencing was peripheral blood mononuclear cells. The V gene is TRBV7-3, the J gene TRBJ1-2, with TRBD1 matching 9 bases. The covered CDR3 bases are TGTGCCAGCAGTTTACAGGGGGCTGACTATGGC. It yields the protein CASSLQGADYG. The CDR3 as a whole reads CASSLQGADYGYTF.